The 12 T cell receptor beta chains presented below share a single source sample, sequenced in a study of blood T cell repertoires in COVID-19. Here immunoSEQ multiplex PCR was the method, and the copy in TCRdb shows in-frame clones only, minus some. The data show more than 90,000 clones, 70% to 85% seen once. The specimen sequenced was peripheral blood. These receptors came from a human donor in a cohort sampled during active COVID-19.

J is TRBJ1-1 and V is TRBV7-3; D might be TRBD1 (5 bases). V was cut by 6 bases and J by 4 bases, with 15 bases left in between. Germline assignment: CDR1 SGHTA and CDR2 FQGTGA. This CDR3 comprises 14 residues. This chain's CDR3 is CASSPRRDGTEAFF. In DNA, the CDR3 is TGTGCCAGCAGTCCCCGGAGGGACGGCACTGAAGCTTTCTTT.

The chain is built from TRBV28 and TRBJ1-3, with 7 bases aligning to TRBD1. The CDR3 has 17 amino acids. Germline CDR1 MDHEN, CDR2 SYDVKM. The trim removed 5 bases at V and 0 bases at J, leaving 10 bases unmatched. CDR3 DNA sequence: TGTGCCAGCAGTGTTGGACAGGAACTACACTCTGGAAACACCATATATTTT. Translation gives CASSVGQELHSGNTIYF.

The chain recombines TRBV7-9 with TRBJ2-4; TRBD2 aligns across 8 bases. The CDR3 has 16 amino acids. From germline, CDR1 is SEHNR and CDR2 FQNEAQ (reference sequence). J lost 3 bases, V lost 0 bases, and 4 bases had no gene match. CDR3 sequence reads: CASSLALLADKNIQYF. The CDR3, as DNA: TGTGCCAGCAGCTTAGCCTTACTAGCGGACAAAAACATTCAGTACTTC. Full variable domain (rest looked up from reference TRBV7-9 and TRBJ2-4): DTGVSQNPRHKITKRGQNVTFRCDPISEHNRLYWYRQTLGQGPEFLTYFQNEAQLEKSRLLSDRFSAERPKGSFSTLEIQRTEQGDSAMYLCASSLALLADKNIQYFGAGTRLSVL.

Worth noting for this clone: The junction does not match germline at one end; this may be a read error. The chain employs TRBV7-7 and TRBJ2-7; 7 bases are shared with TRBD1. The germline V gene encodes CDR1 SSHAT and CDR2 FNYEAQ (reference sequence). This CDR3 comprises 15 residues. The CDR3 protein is CASSPKGGTSDEQYF. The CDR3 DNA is TGTGCTAGCAGCCCAAAAGGGGGCACCTCGGACGAGCAGTACTTC.

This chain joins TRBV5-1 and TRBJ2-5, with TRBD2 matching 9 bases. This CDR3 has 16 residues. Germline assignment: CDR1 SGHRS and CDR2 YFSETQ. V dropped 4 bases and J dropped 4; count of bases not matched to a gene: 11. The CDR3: CASSPPGGGASETQYF. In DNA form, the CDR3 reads TGCGCCAGCAGCCCCCCGGGCGGGGGGGCCTCAGAGACCCAGTACTTC.

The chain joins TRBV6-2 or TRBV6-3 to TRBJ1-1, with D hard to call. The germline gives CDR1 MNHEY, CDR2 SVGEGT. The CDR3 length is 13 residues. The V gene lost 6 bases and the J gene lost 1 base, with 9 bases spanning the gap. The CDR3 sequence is CASSNTANTEAFF. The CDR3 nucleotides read TGTGCCAGCAGCAACACCGCGAACACTGAAGCTTTCTTT.

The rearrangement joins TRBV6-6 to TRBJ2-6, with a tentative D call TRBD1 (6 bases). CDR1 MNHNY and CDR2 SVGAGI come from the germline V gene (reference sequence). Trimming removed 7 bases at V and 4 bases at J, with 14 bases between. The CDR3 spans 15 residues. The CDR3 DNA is TGTGCCAGCACCCTACAGGGTTCAGGGGCCAACGTCCTGACTTTC. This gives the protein CASTLQGSGANVLTF.

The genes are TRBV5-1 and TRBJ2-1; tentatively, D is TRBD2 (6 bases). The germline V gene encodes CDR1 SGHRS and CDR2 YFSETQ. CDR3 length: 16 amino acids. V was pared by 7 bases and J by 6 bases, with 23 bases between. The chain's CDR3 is CASAGGGSGLANEQFF. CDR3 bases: TGCGCCAGCGCTGGGGGAGGATCGGGGTTGGCCAATGAGCAGTTCTTC.

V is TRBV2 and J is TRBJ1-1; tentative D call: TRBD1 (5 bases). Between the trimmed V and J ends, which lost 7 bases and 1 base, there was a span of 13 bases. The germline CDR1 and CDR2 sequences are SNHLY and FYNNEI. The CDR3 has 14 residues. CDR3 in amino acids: CASTGVWANTEAFF. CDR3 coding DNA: TGTGCCAGCACGGGGGTTTGGGCGAACACTGAAGCTTTCTTT.

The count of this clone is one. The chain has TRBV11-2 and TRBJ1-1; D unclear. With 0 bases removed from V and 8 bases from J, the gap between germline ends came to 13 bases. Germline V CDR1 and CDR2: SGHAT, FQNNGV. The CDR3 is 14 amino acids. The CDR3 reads CASSLDLISGEAFF. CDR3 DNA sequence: TGTGCCAGCAGCTTAGATTTGATTTCAGGAGAAGCTTTCTTT.

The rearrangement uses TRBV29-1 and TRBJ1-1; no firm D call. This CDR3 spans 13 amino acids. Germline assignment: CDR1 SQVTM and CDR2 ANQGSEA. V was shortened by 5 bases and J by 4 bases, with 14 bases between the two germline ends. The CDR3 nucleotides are TGCAGCGTTAGTTGGCAGCGGAGCACTGAAGCTTTCTTT. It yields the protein CSVSWQRSTEAFF. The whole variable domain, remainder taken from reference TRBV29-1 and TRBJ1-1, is SAVISQKPSRDICQRGTSLTIQCQVDSQVTMMFWYRQQPGQSLTLIATANQGSEATYESGFVIDKFPISRPNLTFSTLTVSNMSPEDSSIYLCSVSWQRSTEAFFGQGTRLTVV.

DNA for the CDR3: TGCGCCAGCAGCTTGCAGTACAATGAGCAGTTCTTC. Its protein is CASSLQYNEQFF. The J gene is TRBJ2-1, the V gene TRBV5-1; no reliable D call. CDR1 is SGHRS and CDR2 is YFSETQ in the germline V gene. This CDR3 is 12 amino acids long. Trimming left V 1 base short and J 4 bases short, with 3 bases between.